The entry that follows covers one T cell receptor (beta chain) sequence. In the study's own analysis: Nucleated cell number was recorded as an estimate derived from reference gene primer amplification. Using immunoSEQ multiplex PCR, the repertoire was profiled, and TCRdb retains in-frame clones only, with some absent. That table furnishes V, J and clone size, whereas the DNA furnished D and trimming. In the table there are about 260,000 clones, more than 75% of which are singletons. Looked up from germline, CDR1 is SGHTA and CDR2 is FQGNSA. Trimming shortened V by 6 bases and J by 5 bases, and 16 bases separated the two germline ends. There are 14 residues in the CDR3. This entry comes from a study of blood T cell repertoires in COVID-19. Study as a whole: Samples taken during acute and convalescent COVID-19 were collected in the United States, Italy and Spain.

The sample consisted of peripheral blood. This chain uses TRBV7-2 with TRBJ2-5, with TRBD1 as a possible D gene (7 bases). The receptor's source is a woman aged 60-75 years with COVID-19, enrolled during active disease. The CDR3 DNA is TGTGCCAGCAGGATTCAGGGGGGTGGGGAGACCCAGTACTTC. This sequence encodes CASRIQGGGETQYF. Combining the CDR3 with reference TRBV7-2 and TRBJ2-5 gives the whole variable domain GAGVSQSPSNKVTEKGKDVELRCDPISGHTALYWYRQSLGQGLEFLIYFQGNSAPDKSGLPSDRFSAERTGGSVSTLTIQRTQQEDSAVYLCASRIQGGGETQYFGPGTRLLVL.